This record covers a single TCR beta chain. Its specificity is unknown. Each sample provided at least 5.5 micrograms of extracted total RNA. This entry belongs to a study of blood T cells in healthy people across ages. The CDR3 runs to 15 residues. V dropped 6 bases and J dropped 12; count of bases not matched to a gene: 11. Study outcomes and limitations: From one million sequenced T cells, diversity estimates were lower bounds. Diversity of TCR beta per million T cells declined in a roughly linear way with age. CMV status of donors was unknown, possibly confounding expanded clonotype changes.

It was with a sample-barcoded 5' primer and a J-beta primer mix that a second PCR of roughly 6 to 11 cycles was run. TCRdb re-analysed the 5' RACE reads in MiXCR, keeping a single row per CDR3 protein. The table lists some 560,000 distinct CDR3 sequences, 27% of them singletons. A further study also used this sample, focusing on T cells of mothers and their children.

The source of this sequence is a boy aged 2 to 9 in good health. The specimen was blood. The gene calls are TRBV12-3 or TRBV12-4 and TRBJ2-1, with 13 bases aligning to TRBD2. CDR3 protein: CASSQGLAGVHRQFF. The CDR3 DNA reads as TGTGCCAGCAGCCAAGGACTAGCGGGAGTCCACAGGCAGTTCTTC.